This T cell receptor beta chain derives from a study of blood T cell repertoires in COVID-19. At the level of the study: Sites in the United States, Italy and Spain provided acute and convalescent COVID-19 samples. The analysed material was cDNA or gDNA that came from T cells, B-cell-depleted T cells, or PBMCs.

The germline V gene has CDR1 LGHDT and CDR2 YNNKEL (reference sequence). Trimming took 3 bases from V and 8 from J; bases not matched to a gene: 11. The CDR3 sequence is 15 residues long. Original analysis: Researchers report that nucleated cell counts were estimated from reference gene primer amplification. Clones were read by immunoSEQ multiplex PCR, and TCRdb kept only the in-frame ones, dropping some. V and J calls and clone size are those listed in that table; D and trimming were worked out from the DNA. The table lists about 140,000 clones, more than 65% of them singletons. This TCR came from a human donor in a cohort sampled during active COVID-19. V usage is TRBV3-1 (or the pseudogene TRBV3-2) and J usage is TRBJ2-3; 7 positions match TRBD2. Sequenced: peripheral blood. The CDR3 loop is CASSHLLAAQGTQYF. The CDR3, as DNA: TGTGCCAGCAGCCATTTGCTAGCGGCCCAAGGTACGCAGTATTTT.